The next 3 T cell receptor beta chains were all read from a single sample in a study of radiotherapy plus CTLA-4 blockade in lung cancer. Clones were sequenced by immunoSEQ multiplex PCR, and TCRdb holds only the in-frame ones, with some missing. The sample includes fewer than 150,000 clones, about 77% of them seen just once. The specimen comprised peripheral blood, sampled from a patient treated with radiotherapy plus ipilimumab. The source is a human donor with non-small cell lung cancer who had a partial response to radiotherapy plus ipilimumab.

The chain has TRBV19 and TRBJ1-5, with 8 bases matching TRBD1. CDR1 is LNHDA, CDR2 SQIVND, per germline (reference sequence). There are 15 residues in the CDR3. The V segment lost 6 bases and the J segment 1 base; nucleotides outside the gene matches: 5. CDR3 nucleotides: TGTGCCAGTAGCGCCGACAGGGGAAGCAATCAGCCCCAGCATTTT. As protein: CASSADRGSNQPQHF.

The J gene is TRBJ1-1, the V gene TRBV18; a weak D match, TRBD1 (6 bases). Trimming left V 0 bases short and J 0 bases short, with 8 bases between. The germline CDR1 and CDR2 sequences are KGHSH and LQKENI. The CDR3 length is 15 residues. In nucleotides, the CDR3 is TGTGCCAGCTCACCACCCGGACAGCTGAACACTGAAGCTTTCTTT. It specifies CASSPPGQLNTEAFF.

Here the CDR3 reads CASSPDRVRDTEAFF. CDR3 DNA sequence: TGTGCCAGCTCACCGGACAGGGTGAGGGACACTGAAGCTTTCTTT. This rearrangement joins TRBV18 to TRBJ1-1, with 8 bases that match TRBD1. The CDR3 consists of 15 residues. Germline assignment: CDR1 KGHSH and CDR2 LQKENI. V dropped 3 bases and J dropped 3; count of bases not matched to a gene: 6. Complete variable domain (other parts from reference TRBV18 and TRBJ1-1): NAGVMQNPRHLVRRRGQEARLRCSPMKGHSHVYWYRQLPEEGLKFMVYLQKENIIDESGMPKERFSAEFPKEGPSILRIQQVVRGDSAAYFCASSPDRVRDTEAFFGQGTRLTVV.